The present T cell receptor (beta chain) was sequenced within a study of response to subunit inactivated influenza vaccine. This clonotype has a handful of counts. Its specificity is unknown. Looked up from germline, CDR1 is SGHVS and CDR2 is FQNEAQ. The CDR3 loop spans 15 amino acids. V was cut by 1 base and J by 1 base, with 9 bases left in between. Study results and limitations: Each seasonal influenza vaccination, the authors suggested, recruits few new T cells.

TCRdb reprocessed the RT-PCR reads via MiXCR and lists one record per CDR3 protein. Among approximately 520,000 distinct CDR3 sequences listed, roughly 27% were seen once. This TCR derives from a man aged 45 to 65 who received an inactivated influenza vaccine. The source material was CD4+ T cells sorted from PBMCs, sampled about 5 days after vaccination. The J gene is TRBJ2-3, the V gene TRBV7-8; D gene uncertain. CDR3: CASSLDLPGTDTQYF. As DNA, the CDR3 is TGTGCCAGCAGCTTAGACCTGCCGGGCACAGATACGCAGTATTTT.